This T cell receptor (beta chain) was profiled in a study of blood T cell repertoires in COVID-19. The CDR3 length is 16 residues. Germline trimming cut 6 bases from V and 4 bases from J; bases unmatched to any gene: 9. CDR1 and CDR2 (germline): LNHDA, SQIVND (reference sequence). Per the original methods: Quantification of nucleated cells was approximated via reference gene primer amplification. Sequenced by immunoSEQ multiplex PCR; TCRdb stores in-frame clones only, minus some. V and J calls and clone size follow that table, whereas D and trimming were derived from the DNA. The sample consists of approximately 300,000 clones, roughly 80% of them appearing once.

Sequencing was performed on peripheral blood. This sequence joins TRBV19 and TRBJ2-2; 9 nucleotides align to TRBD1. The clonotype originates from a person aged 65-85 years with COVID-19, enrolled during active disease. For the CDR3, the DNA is TGTGCCAGTAGCAGCCGGGACAGGGTAGTCACCGGGGAGCTGTTTTTT. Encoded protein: CASSSRDRVVTGELFF.